The rows below give T cell receptor beta chains drawn from one sample of a study of T cell repertoires in cytomegalovirus infection. MiXCR was run by TCRdb on the reads, yielding one entry per CDR3 protein. The data show almost 500,000 distinct CDR3 sequences, with about 11% seen just once and roughly 10% held by the top ten. Sequencing used PBMCs. Receptor source: a human donor in good health (CMV status not recorded). Some clones in this sample may be carry-over from other donors' samples. Each CDR3 is given with its conserved first and last residue. D genes are given only for firm matches. A clone size is listed for some rows: how often the clone was seen (once, few, many), or a class if it is expanded.

size: .; V: TRBV5-1; D: .; J: TRBJ2-2; DNA: TGCGCCAGCAGCTTGCTCGGGAGCCCCGGGGAGCTGTTTTTT; CDR3: CASSLLGSPGELFF
size: few; V: TRBV7-9; D: .; J: TRBJ2-1; DNA: TGTGCCAGCAGCCGTAGCGCGGGCTACGGCGAGCAGTTCTTC; CDR3: CASSRSAGYGEQFF
size: many; V: TRBV11-2; D: .; J: TRBJ1-1; DNA: TGTGCCAGCAGCACCCGCGGGACAAGTTTGATGAACACTGAAGCTTTCTTT; CDR3: CASSTRGTSLMNTEAFF
size: many; V: TRBV29-1; D: .; J: TRBJ2-2; DNA: TGCAGCGTTGAAGATCGTGCAGGGGTCGGAACCGGGGAGCTGTTTTTT; CDR3: CSVEDRAGVGTGELFF
size: .; V: TRBV14; D: TRBD1; J: TRBJ1-5; DNA: TGTGCCAGCAGCCAAGATTGGGACAGGGATCATCGTCTAGGACAGCCCCAGCATTTT; CDR3: CASSQDWDRDHRLGQPQHF
size: many; V: TRBV5-4; D: .; J: TRBJ1-2; DNA: TGTGCCAGCAGCCCCGCGGGACAAGGGACGGGCGGCTACACCTTC; CDR3: CASSPAGQGTGGYTF
size: many; V: TRBV7-9; D: .; J: TRBJ2-5; DNA: TGTGCCAGCAGCTTTAGGGGAGAGACCCAGTACTTC; CDR3: CASSFRGETQYF
size: few; V: TRBV28; D: TRBD1; J: TRBJ2-1; DNA: TGTGCCAGCAGTTCCCGAGGGACAGGGGGATTCAATGAGCAGTTCTTC; CDR3: CASSSRGTGGFNEQFF
size: once; V: TRBV11-2; D: .; J: TRBJ2-3; DNA: TGTGCCTGCAGCTCACCGGGCGGGGTGACAGATACGCAGTATTTT; CDR3: CACSSPGGVTDTQYF
size: many; V: TRBV7-9; D: .; J: TRBJ2-7; DNA: TGTGCCAGCAGCCCCCAGCCAGGTCCACGGGAGCAGTACTTC; CDR3: CASSPQPGPREQYF
size: many; V: TRBV11-2; D: TRBD1; J: TRBJ1-2; DNA: TGTGCCAGCAGCGCCGTACAGGGGGGATATGGCTACACCTTC; CDR3: CASSAVQGGYGYTF
size: many; V: TRBV19; D: .; J: TRBJ1-5; DNA: TGTGCCAGTAATCCTGGACTCGCTAATCAGCCCCAGCATTTT; CDR3: CASNPGLANQPQHF
size: many; V: TRBV28; D: .; J: TRBJ1-1; DNA: TGTGCCAGCAGCCCGACTAAGTGGGCGGTGAACACTGAAGCTTTCTTT; CDR3: CASSPTKWAVNTEAFF
size: .; V: TRBV10-3; D: TRBD1; J: TRBJ1-1; DNA: TGTGCCATCAGTGAGTCGCTACCGGGACAGGGAAACACTGAAGCTTTCTTT; CDR3: CAISESLPGQGNTEAFF
size: many; V: TRBV7-9; D: .; J: TRBJ2-1; DNA: TGTGCCAGCAGCCAAAGGGCGGGCCCCTCCTACAATGAGCAGTTCTTC; CDR3: CASSQRAGPSYNEQFF
size: few; V: TRBV7-3; D: .; J: TRBJ1-5; DNA: TGTGCCAGCAGCCCGGGACCGACGGGTCAGCCCCAGCATTTT; CDR3: CASSPGPTGQPQHF
size: many; V: TRBV7-8; D: .; J: TRBJ2-5; DNA: TGTGCCAGCAGCTTAGAGCGGAACGGGGAGACCCAGTACTTC; CDR3: CASSLERNGETQYF
size: .; V: TRBV30; D: TRBD1; J: TRBJ1-5; DNA: TGTGCCTGGAGTGAATCAGACAGGGGGTATGTTCAGCCCCAGCATTTT; CDR3: CAWSESDRGYVQPQHF
size: many; V: TRBV28; D: .; J: TRBJ1-4; DNA: TGTGCCAGCAGCGTCCTCTCAGGGGCAACTAATGAAAAACTGTTTTTT; CDR3: CASSVLSGATNEKLFF
size: .; V: TRBV4-2; D: .; J: TRBJ2-5; DNA: TGTGCCAGCAGCCAGTCGGGAATGGCCGCCCAGTACTTC; CDR3: CASSQSGMAAQYF
size: many; V: TRBV6-1; D: .; J: TRBJ1-1; DNA: TGTGTTGGGGGGAGGAGGGGCACTGAAGCTTTCTTT; CDR3: CVGGRRGTEAFF
size: many; V: TRBV7-3; D: .; J: TRBJ2-2; DNA: TGTGCCAGCAGCCAAGCCACCGGGGAGCTGTTTTTT; CDR3: CASSQATGELFF
size: few; V: TRBV7-9; D: TRBD2; J: TRBJ2-4; DNA: TGTGCCAGCAGCCGGGGGGACATTCAGTACTTC; CDR3: CASSRGDIQYF
size: many; V: TRBV9; D: .; J: TRBJ2-5; DNA: TGTGCCAGCAGCCCTACGACGTACCAAGAGACCCAGTACTTC; CDR3: CASSPTTYQETQYF
size: many; V: TRBV5-1; D: TRBD1; J: TRBJ1-1; DNA: TGCGCCAGCAGCTTTAGGACAGGGCCCCTCCGGGGTGAAGCTTTCTTT; CDR3: CASSFRTGPLRGEAFF
size: .; V: TRBV29-1; D: .; J: TRBJ1-4; DNA: TGCAGCGTTCTGGGCAGCGCAACTAATGAAAAACTGTTTTTT; CDR3: CSVLGSATNEKLFF
size: .; V: TRBV3-1; D: TRBD2; J: TRBJ2-5; DNA: TGTGCCAGCAGCCAAGAGAGGGCGGGACTAGCGGGAGGCCCAGAGACCCAGTACTTC; CDR3: CASSQERAGLAGGPETQYF
size: many; V: TRBV5-4; D: .; J: TRBJ2-2; DNA: TGTGCCAGCAGCAGTGAGGGAACCGGGGAGCTGTTTTTT; CDR3: CASSSEGTGELFF
size: many; V: TRBV14; D: .; J: TRBJ2-1; DNA: TGTGCCAGCACCCACCTGGATGAGCAGTTCTTC; CDR3: CASTHLDEQFF
size: few; V: TRBV20-1; D: TRBD1; J: TRBJ1-5; DNA: TGCAGTGGTAGAGGGACAGGGAATCAGCCCCAGCATTTT; CDR3: CSGRGTGNQPQHF
size: .; V: TRBV2; D: .; J: TRBJ1-2; DNA: TGTGCCAGCAGTGAAGGGGGATCCTATGGCTACACCTTC; CDR3: CASSEGGSYGYTF
size: many; V: TRBV19; D: .; J: TRBJ1-5; DNA: TGTGCCAGTAGCCGGACCCAGGGAGTTGTGCATTTT; CDR3: CASSRTQGVVHF
size: many; V: TRBV28; D: TRBD2; J: TRBJ2-7; DNA: TGTGCCAGCAGTCCGCCGCTTGGACTAGGGCACGAGCAGTACTTC; CDR3: CASSPPLGLGHEQYF
size: .; V: TRBV9; D: TRBD1; J: TRBJ2-7; DNA: TGTGCCAGCAGCGCCGTCGGACAGGCGTCCAACTACGAGCAGTACTTC; CDR3: CASSAVGQASNYEQYF
size: .; V: TRBV4-2; D: TRBD2; J: TRBJ2-1; DNA: TGTGCCAGCAGCGACGAGAGACTCGGGACTACCAATGAGCAGTTCTTC; CDR3: CASSDERLGTTNEQFF
size: many; V: TRBV5-5; D: TRBD1; J: TRBJ2-7; DNA: TGTGCCAGCAGCTCGGACAGGTTTAAGGGGAACGAGCAGTACTTC; CDR3: CASSSDRFKGNEQYF
size: many; V: TRBV5-6; D: .; J: TRBJ2-7; DNA: TGTGCCAGCAGCTTAGGCAGGCCGAACTACGAGCAGTACTTC; CDR3: CASSLGRPNYEQYF
size: .; V: TRBV20-1; D: TRBD2; J: TRBJ2-3; DNA: TGCAGTGCTAGGGACGGGACTAGGATCACAGATACGCAGTATTTT; CDR3: CSARDGTRITDTQYF